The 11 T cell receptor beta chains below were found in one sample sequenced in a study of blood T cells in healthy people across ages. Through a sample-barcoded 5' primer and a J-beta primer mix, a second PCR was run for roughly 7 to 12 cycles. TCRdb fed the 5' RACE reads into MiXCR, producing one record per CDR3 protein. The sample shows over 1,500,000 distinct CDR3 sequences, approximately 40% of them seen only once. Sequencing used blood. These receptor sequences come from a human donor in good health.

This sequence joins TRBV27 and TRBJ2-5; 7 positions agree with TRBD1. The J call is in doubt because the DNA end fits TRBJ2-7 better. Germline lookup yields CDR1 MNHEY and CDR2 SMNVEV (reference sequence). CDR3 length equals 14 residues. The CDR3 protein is CASSEGQVIYEQYF. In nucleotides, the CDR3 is TGTGCCAGCAGTGAAGGACAGGTGATTTACGAGCAGTACTTC.

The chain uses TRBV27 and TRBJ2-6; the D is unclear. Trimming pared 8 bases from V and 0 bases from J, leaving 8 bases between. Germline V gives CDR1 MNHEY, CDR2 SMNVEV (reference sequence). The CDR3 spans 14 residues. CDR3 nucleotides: TGTGCCAGCTACGGTTACTCTGGGGCCAACGTCCTGACTTTC. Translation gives CASYGYSGANVLTF.

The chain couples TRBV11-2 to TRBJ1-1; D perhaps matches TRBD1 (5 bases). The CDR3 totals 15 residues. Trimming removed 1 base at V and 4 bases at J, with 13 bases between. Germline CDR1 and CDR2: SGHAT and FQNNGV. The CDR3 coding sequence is TGTGCCAGCAGCTTAGTCAGGGCGGGTGGCACTGAAGCTTTCTTT. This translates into CASSLVRAGGTEAFF.

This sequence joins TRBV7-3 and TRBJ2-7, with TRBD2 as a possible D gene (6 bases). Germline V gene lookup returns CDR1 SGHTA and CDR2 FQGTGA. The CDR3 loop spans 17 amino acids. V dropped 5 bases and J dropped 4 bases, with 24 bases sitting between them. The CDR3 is CASSAKDWRGRVYEQYF. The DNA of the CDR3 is TGTGCCAGCAGCGCAAAAGACTGGAGGGGTCGCGTTTACGAGCAGTACTTC.

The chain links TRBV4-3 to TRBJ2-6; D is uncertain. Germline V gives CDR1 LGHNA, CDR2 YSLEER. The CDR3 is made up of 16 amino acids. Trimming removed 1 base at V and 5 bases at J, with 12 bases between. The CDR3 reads CASSQVGGFRANVLTF. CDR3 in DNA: TGCGCCAGCAGCCAAGTCGGCGGATTCCGGGCCAACGTCCTGACTTTC.

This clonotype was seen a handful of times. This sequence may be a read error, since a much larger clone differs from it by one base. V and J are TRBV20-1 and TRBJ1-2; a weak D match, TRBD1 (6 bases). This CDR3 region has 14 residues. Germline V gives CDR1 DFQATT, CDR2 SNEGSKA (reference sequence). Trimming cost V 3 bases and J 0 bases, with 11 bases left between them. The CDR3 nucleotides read TGCAGTGCTAGGGGGTCAGGGGCTAACTATGGCTACACCTTC. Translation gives CSARGSGANYGYTF.

CDR3 nucleotide sequence: TGTGCCATCAGTCCCGACCAGGTTAACTATGGCTACACCTTC. Translating gives CAISPDQVNYGYTF. J is TRBJ1-2 and V is TRBV10-3; D is ambiguous. The length of the CDR3 is 14 residues. Trimming pared 5 bases from V and 1 base from J, leaving 11 bases between. CDR1 ENHRY and CDR2 SYGVKD come from the germline V gene.

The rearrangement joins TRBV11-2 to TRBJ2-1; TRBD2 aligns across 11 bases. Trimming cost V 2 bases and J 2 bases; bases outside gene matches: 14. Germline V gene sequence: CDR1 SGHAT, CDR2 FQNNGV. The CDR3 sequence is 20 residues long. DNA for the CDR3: TGTGCCAGCAGCTTAAAGGTCTTGCTAGCGGGGGGTAGTCCCTACAATGAGCAGTTCTTC. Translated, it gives CASSLKVLLAGGSPYNEQFF.

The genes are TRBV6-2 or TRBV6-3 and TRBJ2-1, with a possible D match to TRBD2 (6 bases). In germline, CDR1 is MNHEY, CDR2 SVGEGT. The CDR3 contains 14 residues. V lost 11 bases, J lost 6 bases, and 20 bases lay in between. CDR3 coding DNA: TGTGCCGCACGCCGTGGGGGAGGACGCAATGAGCAGTTCTTC. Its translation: CAARRGGGRNEQFF.

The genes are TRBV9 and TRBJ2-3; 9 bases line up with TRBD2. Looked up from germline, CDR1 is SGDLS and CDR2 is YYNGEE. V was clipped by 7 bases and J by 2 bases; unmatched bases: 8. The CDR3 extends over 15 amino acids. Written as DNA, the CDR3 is TGTGCCAGCGGTGGTCTAGCGGGAATCACAGATACGCAGTATTTT. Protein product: CASGGLAGITDTQYF.

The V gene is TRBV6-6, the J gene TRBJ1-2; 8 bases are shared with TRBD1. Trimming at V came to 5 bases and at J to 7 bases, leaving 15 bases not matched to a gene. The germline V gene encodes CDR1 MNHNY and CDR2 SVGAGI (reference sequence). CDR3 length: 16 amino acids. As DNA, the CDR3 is TGTGCCAGCAGTGGAAAAGGACAGGGCACCCAATTTGGCTACACCTTC. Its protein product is CASSGKGQGTQFGYTF.